Below, one TCR beta chain is given with its context. This sample stems from a study of control samples from healthy donors and cancer patients. The CDR3 is made up of 16 amino acids. Germline V gives CDR1 MDHEN, CDR2 SYDVKM. J was trimmed by 1 base and V by 3 bases; bases with no gene match: 7. Only in-frame clones appear in the TCRdb table, and some are missing; sequencing was by immunoSEQ multiplex PCR. The table records 260,000 or so clones, around 80% of them present only once. Material: PBMCs. This chain joins TRBV28 and TRBJ2-7; 9 bases are shared with TRBD2. The TCR sequence derives from a woman in her sixties with lung cancer. The CDR3 protein is CASSFQRGDPSYEQYF. CDR3 DNA: TGTGCCAGCAGTTTCCAGCGGGGGGATCCTTCCTACGAGCAGTACTTC.